The sequence of this T cell receptor (beta chain) was determined in a study of beta chain features in type 1 diabetes. Findings and limits, study-wide: Shortening of TCRB CDR3s, moderate but significant, appeared in all four CD4+ subsets of Type 1 diabetes patients. For TCRB rearrangement, an influence of HLA type remained unresolved here.

This clone has just a few counts. Its cognate antigen is unknown. The CDR3 sequence is 16 residues long. Germline CDR1 SGDLS, CDR2 YYNGEE. V lost 4 bases, J lost 9 bases, and 16 bases stayed unmatched. Every isolated RNA sample was fully reverse transcribed, so sequencing captured expressed TCRB transcripts. Clones were sequenced by immunoSEQ multiplex PCR, and TCRdb holds only the in-frame ones, with some missing. The sample shows 500,000 to 650,000 clones, under 15% of them seen only once. Sequencing was performed on naive CD4+ T cells from blood. The clonotype comes from a man aged 25-45 years with type 1 diabetes. This chain connects TRBV9 to TRBJ2-7; 10 nucleotides match TRBD1. The CDR3 DNA sequence: TGTGCCAGCAGCCGCGAATGGGACAGGGGCCGCGGGGGGCAGTACTTC. Translated, it gives CASSREWDRGRGGQYF. Combining the CDR3 with reference TRBV9 and TRBJ2-7 gives the whole variable domain DSGVTQTPKHLITATGQRVTLRCSPRSGDLSVYWYQQSLDQGLQFLIQYYNGEERAKGNILERFSAQQFPDLHSELNLSSLELGDSALYFCASSREWDRGRGGQYFGPGTRLTVT.